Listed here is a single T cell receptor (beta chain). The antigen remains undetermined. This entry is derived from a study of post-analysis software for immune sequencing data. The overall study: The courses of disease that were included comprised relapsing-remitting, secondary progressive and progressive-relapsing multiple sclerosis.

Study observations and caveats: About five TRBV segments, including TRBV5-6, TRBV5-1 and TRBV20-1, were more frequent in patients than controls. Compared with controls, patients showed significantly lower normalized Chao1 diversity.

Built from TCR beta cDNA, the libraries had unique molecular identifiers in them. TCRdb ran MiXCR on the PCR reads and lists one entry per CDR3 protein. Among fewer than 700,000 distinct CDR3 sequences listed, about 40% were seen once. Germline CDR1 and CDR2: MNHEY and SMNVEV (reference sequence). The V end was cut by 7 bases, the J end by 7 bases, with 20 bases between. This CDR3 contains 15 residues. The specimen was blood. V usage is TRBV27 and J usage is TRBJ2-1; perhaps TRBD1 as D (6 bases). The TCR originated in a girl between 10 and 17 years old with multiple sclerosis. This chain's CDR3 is CASTSLPQGTNEQFF. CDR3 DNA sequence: TGTGCCAGCACTTCCCTGCCGCAGGGGACAAATGAGCAGTTCTTC.